What follows are 27 T cell receptor beta chains derived from one specimen sequenced in a study of blood T cell repertoires in COVID-19. Profiling relied on immunoSEQ multiplex PCR, and the TCRdb table lists in-frame clones only, not all of them. The sample includes roughly 300,000 clones, 92% of them seen just once. Sequenced input: PBMCs or T cells enriched from blood (not recorded which). These receptors were taken from a woman aged 25 to 39 who had recovered from COVID-19.

This chain connects TRBV6-2 or TRBV6-3 to TRBJ1-5; 9 bases are shared with TRBD1. The J segment lost 3 bases and the V segment lost 2 bases, leaving 5 bases of the junction unmatched. Germline V gene data show CDR1 as MNHEY and CDR2 as SVGEGT. This CDR3 region has 16 residues. In DNA, the CDR3 is TGTGCCAGCAGTTACCGGGGACAGGGTTACAATCAGCCCCAGCATTTT. This encodes CASSYRGQGYNQPQHF.

The J gene is TRBJ1-1, the V gene TRBV27, with D possibly being TRBD1 (6 bases). Trimming left V 3 bases short and J 11 bases short, with 13 bases between. Germline CDR1 is MNHEY and CDR2 is SMNVEV (reference sequence). CDR3 length: 12 amino acids. DNA for the CDR3: TGTGCCAGCAGTTTTGGCGGGGGCCGGGCTTTCTTT. Protein sequence: CASSFGGGRAFF.

This clone appeared once. Mismatch with germline at one junction end may stem from a read error. The chain has TRBV7-7 and TRBJ2-5; 11 nucleotides line up with TRBD1. This CDR3 comprises 15 residues. Germline V gene data show CDR1 as SSHAT and CDR2 as FNYEAQ (reference sequence). The chain's CDR3 is CASSLGTGGSTDQYF. In DNA form, the CDR3 reads TGTGCTAGCAGCCTTGGGACAGGGGGGTCCACGGACCAGTACTTC.

The rearrangement uses TRBV5-1 and TRBJ1-6, with TRBD1 matching over 11 bases. This CDR3 region has 15 residues. Germline values: CDR1 SGHRS, CDR2 YFSETQ. The junction had 4 bases not matched to a gene; V was cut back by 4 bases and J by 7 bases. CDR3 in amino acids: CASSRGTGGNSPLHF. The CDR3 DNA is TGCGCCAGCAGCAGAGGGACAGGGGGGAATTCACCCCTCCACTTT.

Worth noting for this clone: This same CDR3 is encoded by further DNA sequences in the sample. J is TRBJ2-2 and V is TRBV30; D call uncertain. The CDR3 runs to 13 residues. In germline, CDR1 is GTSNPN, CDR2 SVGIG (reference sequence). V lost 0 bases and J lost 5, with 7 bases in between. CDR3 nucleotide sequence: TGTGCCTGGAGTGTTGGCGGTACCGGGGAGCTGTTTTTT. Translation: CAWSVGGTGELFF.

The CDR3 DNA reads TGTGCCAGCACCCAGGGGCTGACCACAGATACGCAGTATTTT. Protein sequence: CASTQGLTTDTQYF. The J gene is TRBJ2-3, the V gene TRBV2; weak D call: TRBD1 (6 bases). With 7 bases removed from V and 2 bases from J, the gap between germline ends came to 13 bases. Germline V gene data show CDR1 as SNHLY and CDR2 as FYNNEI. This CDR3 has 14 residues.

The chain is built from TRBV19 and TRBJ1-1, with 7 bases fitting TRBD1. This CDR3 region has 13 residues. V lost 8 bases to trimming and J lost 5 bases; unmatched junction nucleotides: 8. Germline CDR1 LNHDA, CDR2 SQIVND (reference sequence). The CDR3 sequence is CASGRGPYTEAFF. DNA for the CDR3: TGTGCCAGTGGAAGGGGGCCTTATACTGAAGCTTTCTTT.

This rearrangement joins TRBV20-1 to TRBJ1-1, with D unresolved. The germline V gene encodes CDR1 DFQATT and CDR2 SNEGSKA (reference sequence). Trimming removed 6 bases from V and 10 bases from J, with 12 bases in between. The CDR3 consists of 10 residues. CDR3 in amino acids: CSARGSGAFF. CDR3 sequence (DNA): TGCAGTGCCCGGGGTTCGGGAGCTTTCTTT.

This sequence joins TRBV7-9 and TRBJ1-1; D is ambiguous. Germline values: CDR1 SEHNR, CDR2 FQNEAQ (reference sequence). The CDR3 consists of 13 residues. Deletions cut 5 bases from V and 6 bases from J, with 13 bases between. The CDR3 bases are TGTGCCAGCAGCGTCGTAGACCAGGCTGAAGCTTTCTTT. It codes for CASSVVDQAEAFF.

V and J are TRBV28 and TRBJ1-1; unclear D gene. Looked up from germline, CDR1 is MDHEN and CDR2 is SYDVKM. The V end was cut by 6 bases, the J end by 3 bases, with 8 bases between. The CDR3 extends over 12 amino acids. CDR3 DNA: TGTGCCAGCAGGACGGGAGACACTGAAGCTTTCTTT. Protein product: CASRTGDTEAFF.

The chain combines TRBV6-1 with TRBJ2-7; tentative D call: TRBD1 (6 bases). Trimming stripped 3 bases from V and 7 bases from J, with 22 bases between. The CDR3 consists of 16 residues. CDR1 is MNHNS, CDR2 SASEGT, per germline. The CDR3 DNA sequence: TGTGCCAGCAGTGATCTTAGGGGACAACCCCCCTTTGAGCAGTACTTC. Translated, it gives CASSDLRGQPPFEQYF.

The genes are TRBV5-1 and TRBJ2-1; weak D call: TRBD1 (6 bases). V lost 2 bases to trimming and J lost 7 bases, with 10 bases between them. The CDR3 spans 13 residues. CDR1 and CDR2 from the germline V gene are SGHRS and YFSETQ. The DNA for the CDR3 is TGCGCCAGCAGCTTAACAGGGTTTAATGAGCAGTTCTTC. Encoded protein: CASSLTGFNEQFF.

The V gene is TRBV5-4, the J gene TRBJ2-6; perhaps TRBD1 as D (6 bases). The CDR3 covers 17 residues. V lost 1 base, J lost 4 bases, and 15 bases lay in between. Germline values: CDR1 SGHNT, CDR2 YYREEE (reference sequence). In DNA form, the CDR3 reads TGTGCCAGCAGCTTGACAGTGGGGGCGCGGGGGGCCAACGTCCTGACTTTC. This sequence encodes CASSLTVGARGANVLTF.

This rearrangement joins TRBV5-1 to TRBJ2-7, with 11 bases aligning to TRBD2. Germline trimming cut 5 bases from V and 2 bases from J; bases unmatched to any gene: 12. The CDR3 covers 17 residues. CDR1 SGHRS and CDR2 YFSETQ come from the germline V gene. As DNA, the CDR3 is TGCGCCAGCAGACGCGGACTAGCGGGTTTGAGAGCCTACGAGCAGTACTTC. It yields the protein CASRRGLAGLRAYEQYF.

V is TRBV12-3 or TRBV12-4 and J is TRBJ2-6; D is unclear. This CDR3 contains 13 residues. The ends were cut back, 5 bases at V and 0 bases at J, with 2 bases in the middle. The DNA of the CDR3 is TGTGCCAGCAGTCTCTCTGGGGCCAACGTCCTGACTTTC. It encodes CASSLSGANVLTF.

The genes are TRBV11-2 and TRBJ1-2; a possible D gene is TRBD1 (6 bases). Germline values: CDR1 SGHAT, CDR2 FQNNGV. CDR3 length equals 13 residues. Trimming took 3 bases from V and 9 from J, leaving 14 bases between them. The CDR3 loop reads CASSFSGDPRYTF. As DNA, the CDR3 is TGTGCCAGCAGCTTTTCAGGGGACCCTCGCTACACCTTC.

The rearrangement joins TRBV19 to TRBJ2-1; TRBD1 might be the D (5 bases). Trimming shortened V by 3 bases and J by 0 bases, and 9 bases separated the two germline ends. CDR1 is LNHDA, CDR2 SQIVND, per germline (reference sequence). The CDR3 runs 15 residues. CDR3 nucleotides: TGTGCCAGTAGTATCGCGGACAACTCCTACAATGAGCAGTTCTTC. Protein: CASSIADNSYNEQFF.

The chain employs TRBV12-3 or TRBV12-4 and TRBJ1-5; D is unclear. The CDR3 contains 13 residues. Deletions cut 0 bases from V and 7 bases from J, with 7 bases between. CDR3 amino acids: CASSLASKQPQHF. For the CDR3, the DNA is TGTGCCAGCAGTTTAGCGAGTAAGCAGCCCCAGCATTTT.

The rearrangement uses TRBV4-3 and TRBJ1-2; D not resolved. Germline CDR1 LGHNA, CDR2 YSLEER. This CDR3 is built from 15 residues. Trimming left V 0 bases short and J 4 bases short, with 12 bases between. In DNA, the CDR3 is TGCGCCAGCAGCCAAGATTTTTTACCGAGCTATGGCTACACCTTC. Translation: CASSQDFLPSYGYTF.

The V call is TRBV4-3, the J call TRBJ2-1; TRBD2 matches at 11 bases. The CDR3 runs to 15 residues. Trimming cost V 4 bases and J 5 bases; bases outside gene matches: 4. Germline loops: CDR1 LGHNA, CDR2 YSLEER. CDR3 protein: CASSPGTSGNNEQFF. The CDR3 nucleotides read TGCGCCAGCAGCCCCGGGACTAGCGGAAACAATGAGCAGTTCTTC.

This clone has a single count. J is TRBJ2-2 and V is TRBV19, with 11 bases matching TRBD2. The germline V gene encodes CDR1 LNHDA and CDR2 SQIVND (reference sequence). Losses at the gene ends were 9 bases for V and 4 bases for J; bases not matched to a gene: 4. The CDR3 runs to 14 residues. CDR3 amino acids: CASRLAGSTGELFF. The CDR3 DNA follows: TGTGCCAGCAGACTAGCGGGGTCCACCGGGGAGCTGTTTTTT.

The chain has TRBV7-2 and TRBJ2-5; no clear D. The CDR3 consists of 15 residues. Germline CDR1 and CDR2: SGHTA and FQGNSA. With 2 bases removed from V and 2 bases from J, the gap between germline ends came to 12 bases. CDR3 nucleotide sequence: TGTGCCAGCAGCTTAAATGGCCCCCCACAAGAGACCCAGTACTTC. This sequence encodes CASSLNGPPQETQYF.

The chain joins TRBV19 to TRBJ2-5, with 9 bases matching TRBD1. The germline CDR1 and CDR2 sequences are LNHDA and SQIVND (reference sequence). V shed 6 bases and J 0 bases; nucleotides not matched to a gene: 8. The CDR3 is 16 amino acids. The chain's CDR3 is CASSNWTGDHQETQYF. The CDR3 nucleotides are TGTGCCAGTAGCAATTGGACAGGGGACCACCAAGAGACCCAGTACTTC. The whole variable domain, filled in from reference TRBV19 and TRBJ2-5, reads DGGITQSPKYLFRKEGQNVTLSCEQNLNHDAMYWYRQDPGQGLRLIYYSQIVNDFQKGDIAEGYSVSREKKESFPLTVTSAQKNPTAFYLCASSNWTGDHQETQYFGPGTRLLVL.

The V call is TRBV7-2, the J call TRBJ1-2, with a possible D match to TRBD1 (6 bases). CDR1 SGHTA and CDR2 FQGNSA come from the germline V gene. V was pared by 1 base and J by 5 bases, with 26 bases between. The CDR3 contains 19 residues. The CDR3 nucleotides are TGTGCCAGCAGCTTAGTTTGGCCAAGGATGGGGGGGCAAGGATATGGCTACACCTTC. Amino acids: CASSLVWPRMGGQGYGYTF.

This clone was seen a single time. One junction end does not reproduce the germline sequence, and a read error may be involved. The chain joins TRBV19 to TRBJ2-3; D may be TRBD1 (6 bases). The CDR3 totals 16 residues. Germline CDR1 is LNHDA and CDR2 is SQIVND (reference sequence). The CDR3 DNA reads TGTACCAGTAGTATACTGGGGACAACCTCCTCCGATACGCAGTATTTT. It yields the protein CTSSILGTTSSDTQYF.

The rearrangement joins TRBV19 to TRBJ1-1, with D unresolved. The germline V gene has CDR1 LNHDA and CDR2 SQIVND (reference sequence). V was shortened by 5 bases and J by 1 base, with 17 bases between the two germline ends. This CDR3 comprises 16 residues. The DNA for the CDR3 is TGTGCCAGTAGTTCACGGCAGGTTGATGGGAACACTGAAGCTTTCTTT. Residues: CASSSRQVDGNTEAFF.

The chain joins TRBV11-2 to TRBJ2-7, with a weak D call TRBD1 (5 bases). Trimming cost V 1 base and J 2 bases, with 9 bases left between them. Germline assignment: CDR1 SGHAT and CDR2 FQNNGV. The length of the CDR3 is 14 residues. The CDR3 DNA is TGTGCCAGCAGCTTAGTCAGGGCCGCCTACGAGCAGTACTTC. This translates into CASSLVRAAYEQYF.